This T cell receptor (beta chain) was captured in a study of blood T cell repertoires in COVID-19. CDR1 and CDR2 (germline): SEHNR, FQNEAQ (reference sequence). The CDR3 totals 15 residues. The junction had 10 bases not matched to a gene; V was cut back by 5 bases and J by 4 bases. Data came from immunoSEQ multiplex PCR; TCRdb stores just in-frame clones and leaves some out. The data contain under 200,000 clones, more than 80% of them singletons. This clonotype originated in a woman aged 18-29 years who had recovered from COVID-19. The chain is built from TRBV7-9 and TRBJ1-2; 7 bases agree with TRBD1. The source material was PBMCs or T cells enriched from blood (not recorded which). The CDR3 loop is CASSPQGGGTYGYTF. CDR3 DNA: TGTGCCAGCAGCCCCCAGGGGGGCGGCACCTATGGCTACACCTTC.